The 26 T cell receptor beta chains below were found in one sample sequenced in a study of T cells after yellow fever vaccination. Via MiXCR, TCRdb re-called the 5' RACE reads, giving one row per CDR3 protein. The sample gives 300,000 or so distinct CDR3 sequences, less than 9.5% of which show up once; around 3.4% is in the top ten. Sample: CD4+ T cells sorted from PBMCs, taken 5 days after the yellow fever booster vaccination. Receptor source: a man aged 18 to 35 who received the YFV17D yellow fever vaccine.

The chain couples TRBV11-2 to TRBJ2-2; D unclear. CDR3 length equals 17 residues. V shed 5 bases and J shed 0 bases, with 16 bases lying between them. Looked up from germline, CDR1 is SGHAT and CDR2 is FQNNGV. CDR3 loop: CASSPPLWHPNTGELFF. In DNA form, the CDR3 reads TGTGCCAGCAGCCCTCCCCTTTGGCACCCGAACACCGGGGAGCTGTTTTTT.

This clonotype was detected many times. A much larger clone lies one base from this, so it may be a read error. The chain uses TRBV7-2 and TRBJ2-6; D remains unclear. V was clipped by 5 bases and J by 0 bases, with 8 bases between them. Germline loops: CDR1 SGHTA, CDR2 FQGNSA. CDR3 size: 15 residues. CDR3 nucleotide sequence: TGTGCCAGCAGCCCAGGAAGCTCTGGGGCCAACGTCCTGACTTTC. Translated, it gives CASSPGSSGANVLTF.

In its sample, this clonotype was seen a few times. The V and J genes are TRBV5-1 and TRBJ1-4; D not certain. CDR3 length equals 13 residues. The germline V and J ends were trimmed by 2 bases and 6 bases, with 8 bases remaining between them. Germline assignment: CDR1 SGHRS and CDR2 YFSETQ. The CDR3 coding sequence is TGCGCCAGCAGCTTCGGGGTTGATGAAAAACTGTTTTTT. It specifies CASSFGVDEKLFF.

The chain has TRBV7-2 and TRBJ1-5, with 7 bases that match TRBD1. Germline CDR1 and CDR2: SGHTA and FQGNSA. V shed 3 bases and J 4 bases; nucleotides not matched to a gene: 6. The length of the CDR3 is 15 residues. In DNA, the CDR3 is TGTGCCAGCAGCTTGACCGGGACAGCAAATCAGCCCCAGCATTTT. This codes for CASSLTGTANQPQHF.

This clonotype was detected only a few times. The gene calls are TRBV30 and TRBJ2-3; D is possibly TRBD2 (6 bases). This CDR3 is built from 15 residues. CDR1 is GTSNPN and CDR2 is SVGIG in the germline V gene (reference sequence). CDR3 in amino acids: CAFNLGPRARGTQYF. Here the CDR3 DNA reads TGTGCTTTCAATTTGGGTCCGAGGGCCCGGGGGACGCAGTATTTT.

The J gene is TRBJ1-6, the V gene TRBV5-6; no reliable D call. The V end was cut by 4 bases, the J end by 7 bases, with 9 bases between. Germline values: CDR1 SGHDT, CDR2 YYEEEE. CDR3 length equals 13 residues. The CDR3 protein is CASSPPENSPLHF. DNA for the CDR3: TGTGCCAGCAGCCCTCCGGAGAATTCACCCCTCCACTTT.

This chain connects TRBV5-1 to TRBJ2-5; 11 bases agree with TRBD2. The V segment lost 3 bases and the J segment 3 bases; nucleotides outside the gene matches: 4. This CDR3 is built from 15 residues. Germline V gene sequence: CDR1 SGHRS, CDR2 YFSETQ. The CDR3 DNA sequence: TGCGCCAGCAGCTCCGGGACTAGCGGTAAAGAGACCCAGTACTTC. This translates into CASSSGTSGKETQYF.

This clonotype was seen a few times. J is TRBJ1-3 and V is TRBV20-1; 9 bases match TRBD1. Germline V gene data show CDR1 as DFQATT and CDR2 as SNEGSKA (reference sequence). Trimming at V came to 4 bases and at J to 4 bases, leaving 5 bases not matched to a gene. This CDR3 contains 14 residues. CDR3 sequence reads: CSATGTGSGNTIYF. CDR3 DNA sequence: TGCAGTGCTACTGGGACAGGGAGCGGAAACACCATATATTTT.

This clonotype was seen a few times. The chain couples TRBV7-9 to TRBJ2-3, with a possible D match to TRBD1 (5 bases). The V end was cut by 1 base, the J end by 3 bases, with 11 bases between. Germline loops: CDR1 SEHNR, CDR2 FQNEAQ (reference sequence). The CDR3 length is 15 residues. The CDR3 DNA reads TGTGCCAGCAGCTTAGGGGCAGGGCCAACAGATACGCAGTATTTT. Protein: CASSLGAGPTDTQYF.

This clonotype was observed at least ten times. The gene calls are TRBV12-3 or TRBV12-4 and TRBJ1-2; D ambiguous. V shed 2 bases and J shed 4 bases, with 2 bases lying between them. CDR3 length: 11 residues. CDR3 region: CASSLFYGYTF. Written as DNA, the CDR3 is TGTGCCAGCAGTTTATTCTATGGCTACACCTTC.

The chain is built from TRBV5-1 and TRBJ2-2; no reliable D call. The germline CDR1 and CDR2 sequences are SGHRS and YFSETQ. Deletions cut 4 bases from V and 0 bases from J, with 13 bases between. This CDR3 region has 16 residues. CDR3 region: CASSPTVSANTGELFF. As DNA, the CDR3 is TGCGCCAGCAGCCCCACGGTTTCAGCGAACACCGGGGAGCTGTTTTTT.

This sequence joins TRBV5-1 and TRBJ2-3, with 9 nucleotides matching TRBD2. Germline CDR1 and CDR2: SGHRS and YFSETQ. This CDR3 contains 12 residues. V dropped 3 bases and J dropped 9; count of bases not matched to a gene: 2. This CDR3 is CASSSTSGTQYF. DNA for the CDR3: TGCGCCAGCAGCTCGACTAGCGGCACGCAGTATTTT. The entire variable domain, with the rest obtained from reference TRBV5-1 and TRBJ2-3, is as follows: KAGVTQTPRYLIKTRGQQVTLSCSPISGHRSVSWYQQTPGQGLQFLFEYFSETQRNKGNFPGRFSGRQFSNSRSEMNVSTLELGDSALYLCASSSTSGTQYFGPGTRLTVL.

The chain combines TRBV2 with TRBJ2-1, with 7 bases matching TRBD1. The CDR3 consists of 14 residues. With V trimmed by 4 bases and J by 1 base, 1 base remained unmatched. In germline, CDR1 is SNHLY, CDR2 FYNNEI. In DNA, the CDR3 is TGTGCCAGCAGTGCCAGGGGGTCCTACAATGAGCAGTTCTTC. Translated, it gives CASSARGSYNEQFF. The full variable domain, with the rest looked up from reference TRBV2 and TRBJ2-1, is EPEVTQTPSHQVTQMGQEVILRCVPISNHLYFYWYRQILGQKVEFLVSFYNNEISEKSEIFDDQFSVERPDGSNFTLKIRSTKLEDSAMYFCASSARGSYNEQFFGPGTRLTVL.

CDR3 sequence (DNA): TGTGCCAGCAGCCCTCAGGCGGGCTACGAGCAGTTCTTC. It codes for CASSPQAGYEQFF. This chain links TRBV11-2 with TRBJ2-1, with D possibly matching TRBD2 (5 bases). The CDR3 consists of 13 residues. Trimming left V 5 bases short and J 10 bases short, with 15 bases between. The germline V gene encodes CDR1 SGHAT and CDR2 FQNNGV.

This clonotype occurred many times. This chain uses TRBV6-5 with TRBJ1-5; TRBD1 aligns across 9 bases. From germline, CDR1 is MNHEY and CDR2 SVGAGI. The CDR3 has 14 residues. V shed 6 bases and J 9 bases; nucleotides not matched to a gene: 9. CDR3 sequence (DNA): TGTGCCAGCAGGGGATTACAGGGGGCCGGGCCCCAGCATTTT. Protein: CASRGLQGAGPQHF.

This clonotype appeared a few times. The CDR3 DNA follows: TGTGCCAGCAGTCACCCCCAGGGGGACGAGCAGTACTTC. Residues: CASSHPQGDEQYF. V is TRBV27 and J is TRBJ2-7, with 7 bases matching TRBD1. CDR1 and CDR2 (germline): MNHEY, SMNVEV (reference sequence). V was pared by 5 bases and J by 5 bases, with 6 bases of the junction left unmatched. The CDR3 covers 13 residues.

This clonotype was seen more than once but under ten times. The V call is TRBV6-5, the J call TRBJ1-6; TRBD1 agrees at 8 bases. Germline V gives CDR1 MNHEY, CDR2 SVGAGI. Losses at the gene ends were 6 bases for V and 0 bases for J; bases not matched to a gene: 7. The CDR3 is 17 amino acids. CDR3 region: CASSLTGESSYNSPLHF. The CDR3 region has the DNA TGTGCCAGCAGCCTGACAGGGGAGAGCTCCTATAATTCACCCCTCCACTTT.

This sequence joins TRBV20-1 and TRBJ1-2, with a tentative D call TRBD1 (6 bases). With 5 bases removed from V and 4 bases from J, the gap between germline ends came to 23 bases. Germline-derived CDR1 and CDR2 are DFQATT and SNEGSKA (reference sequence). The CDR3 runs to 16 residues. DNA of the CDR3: TGCAGTGCTGGAGCGAGGCGCCCAGGGGAGGGCTATGGCTACACCTTC. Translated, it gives CSAGARRPGEGYGYTF.

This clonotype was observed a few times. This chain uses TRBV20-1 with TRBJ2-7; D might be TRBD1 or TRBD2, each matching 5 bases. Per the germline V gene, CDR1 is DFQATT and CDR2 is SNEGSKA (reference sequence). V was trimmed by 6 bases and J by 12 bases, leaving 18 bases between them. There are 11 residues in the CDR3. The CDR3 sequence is CSAPTSLGPYF. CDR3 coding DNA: TGCAGTGCCCCCACGTCTTTGGGACCGTACTTC.

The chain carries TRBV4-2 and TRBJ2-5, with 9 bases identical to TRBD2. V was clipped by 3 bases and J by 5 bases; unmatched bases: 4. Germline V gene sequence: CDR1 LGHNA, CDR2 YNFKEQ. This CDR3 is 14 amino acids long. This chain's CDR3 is CASSQTSGEETQYF. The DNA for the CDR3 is TGTGCCAGCAGCCAGACTAGCGGAGAGGAGACCCAGTACTTC.

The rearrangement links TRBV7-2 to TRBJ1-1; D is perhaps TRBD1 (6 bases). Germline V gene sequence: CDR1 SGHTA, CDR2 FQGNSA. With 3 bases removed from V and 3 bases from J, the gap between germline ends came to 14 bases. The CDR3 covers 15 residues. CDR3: CASSFQGMVDTEAFF. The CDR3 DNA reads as TGTGCCAGCAGCTTTCAGGGGATGGTGGACACTGAAGCTTTCTTT.

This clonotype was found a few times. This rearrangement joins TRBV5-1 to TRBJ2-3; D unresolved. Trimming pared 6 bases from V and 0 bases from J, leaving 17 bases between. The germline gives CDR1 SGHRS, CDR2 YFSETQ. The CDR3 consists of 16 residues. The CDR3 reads CASTERSTSSTDTQYF. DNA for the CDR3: TGCGCCAGCACCGAACGGTCCACCTCGAGCACAGATACGCAGTATTTT.

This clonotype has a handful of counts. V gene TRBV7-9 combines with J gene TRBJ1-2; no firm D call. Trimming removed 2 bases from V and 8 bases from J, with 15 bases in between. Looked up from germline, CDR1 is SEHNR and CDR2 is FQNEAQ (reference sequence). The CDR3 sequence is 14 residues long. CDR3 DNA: TGTGCCAGCAGCTTATCTTGGAGGGCTTTAGGCTACACCTTC. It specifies CASSLSWRALGYTF.

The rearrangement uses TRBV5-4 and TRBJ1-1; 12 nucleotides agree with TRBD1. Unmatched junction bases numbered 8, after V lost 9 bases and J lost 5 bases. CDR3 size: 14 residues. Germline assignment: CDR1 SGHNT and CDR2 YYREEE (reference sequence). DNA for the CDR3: TGTGCCACCACAGTGGGACAGGGGGCGACTGAAGCTTTCTTT. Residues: CATTVGQGATEAFF.

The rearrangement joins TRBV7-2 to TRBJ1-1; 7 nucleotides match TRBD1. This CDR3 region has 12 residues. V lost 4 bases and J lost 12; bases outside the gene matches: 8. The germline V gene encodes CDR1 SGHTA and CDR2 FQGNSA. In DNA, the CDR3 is TGTGCCAGCAGCTCACGACAGGGTCTGCCTTTCTTT. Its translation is CASSSRQGLPFF.

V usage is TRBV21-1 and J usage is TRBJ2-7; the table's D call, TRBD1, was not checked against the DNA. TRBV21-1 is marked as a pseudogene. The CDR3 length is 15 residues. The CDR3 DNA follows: TGTGCCAGCAGCAAAAAACAGGGTTTTGACTACGAGCAGTACTTC. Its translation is CASSKKQGFDYEQYF.